The 21 T cell receptor beta chains reported below all come from one sample, sequenced in a study of identical twins. TCRdb recomputed calls from the 5' RACE reads with MiXCR, one row per CDR3 protein. The top ten clones hold less than 0.35% of a sample with 1.5 million or so distinct CDR3 sequences, 32% of them seen once. The sequenced sample consisted of cord blood. Every receptor here comes from a newborn girl in good health.

V is TRBV7-2 and J is TRBJ2-7; 8 bases map to TRBD2. The DNA end is more similar to TRBJ2-1, so the J call may be wrong. This CDR3 comprises 16 residues. Germline CDR1 is SGHTA and CDR2 is FQGNSA. The CDR3 DNA is TGTGCCAGCAGCTTATGGGCGGGAGGCCTCGACCACGAGCAGTTCTTC. Translating it yields CASSLWAGGLDHEQFF.

A note on this clonotype: This could be a read error, since a much larger clone is one nucleotide away. The chain recombines TRBV10-3 with TRBJ2-5; TRBD2 matches 9 bases. Germline V gives CDR1 ENHRY, CDR2 SYGVKD. This CDR3 contains 14 residues. V lost 0 bases, J lost 7 bases, and 3 bases stayed unmatched. The CDR3 protein is CAISESTSGGTQYF. Written as DNA, the CDR3 is TGTGCCATCAGTGAGTCGACTAGCGGAGGGACCCAGTACTTC.

In the case of this clonotype: One end of the junction fails to match germline, which may point to a read error. CDR3 residues: CASSLGHRASYQGTQYF. The CDR3 coding sequence is TGTGCCAGCAGCTTAGGGCACAGGGCCTCGTACCAAGGGACCCAGTACTTC. The chain couples TRBV11-1 to TRBJ2-5; D might be TRBD1 (6 bases). Germline CDR1 is SGHAT and CDR2 is FQDESV (reference sequence). The CDR3 has 17 residues.

The rearrangement uses TRBV30 and TRBJ2-7; D is perhaps TRBD1 (6 bases). V dropped 1 base and J dropped 3 bases, with 7 bases sitting between them. Per germline, CDR1 GTSNPN and CDR2 SVGIG (reference sequence). The CDR3 has 12 amino acids. CDR3 sequence: CAWSATGYEQYF. CDR3 sequence (DNA): TGTGCCTGGAGTGCGACAGGCTACGAGCAGTACTTC.

The chain uses TRBV20-1 and TRBJ2-7; D is undetermined. Trimming left V 3 bases short and J 2 bases short, with 8 bases between. Per the germline V gene, CDR1 is DFQATT and CDR2 is SNEGSKA (reference sequence). The CDR3 is 12 amino acids. The DNA of the CDR3 is TGCAGTGCTAGGACTGCAGCCTACGAGCAGTACTTC. Amino acid sequence: CSARTAAYEQYF.

This clonotype was seen more than once but under ten times. The CDR3 DNA reads as TGTGCCAGCAGTTACTCCGGACAGTCCTACAATGAGCAGTTCTTC. As protein: CASSYSGQSYNEQFF. The chain employs TRBV6-5 and TRBJ2-1, with D perhaps TRBD1 (6 bases). The germline CDR1 and CDR2 sequences are MNHEY and SVGAGI. This CDR3 region has 15 residues. The V end was cut by 0 bases, the J end by 1 base, with 7 bases between.

CDR3 region: CASSQREGFYNEQYF. CDR3 coding DNA: TGTGCCAGCAGCCAGAGGGAGGGCTTCTACAATGAGCAGTACTTC. This sequence joins TRBV4-2 and TRBJ2-5, with TRBD2 matching 7 bases. The CDR3 has 15 amino acids. The V and J ends lost 3 bases and 11 bases, in that order; junction bases with no gene match: 15. CDR1 is LGHNA and CDR2 is YNFKEQ in the germline V gene.

This clonotype was observed a few times. The rearrangement joins TRBV14 to TRBJ1-1; D unclear. This CDR3 spans 14 amino acids. Between the trimmed V and J ends, which lost 4 bases and 3 bases, there was a span of 12 bases. Germline CDR1 reads SGHDN; CDR2 reads FVKESK. In nucleotides, the CDR3 is TGTGCCAGCAGCCTACTAGCAGGTTACACTGAAGCTTTCTTT. It encodes CASSLLAGYTEAFF.

This clonotype turned up a few times. The rearrangement links TRBV28 to TRBJ2-3, with D tentatively TRBD1 (5 bases). Germline V gene sequence: CDR1 MDHEN, CDR2 SYDVKM. The CDR3 is 12 residues long. V lost 8 bases and J 7 bases, leaving 13 bases between the germline ends. CDR3 nucleotides: TGTGCCAGCGGGGCCCAGGTAAATACGCAGTATTTT. This codes for CASGAQVNTQYF.

The V gene is TRBV4-1, the J gene TRBJ2-3, with TRBD1 matching 9 bases. From germline, CDR1 is MGHRA and CDR2 YSYEKL. The CDR3 loop spans 14 amino acids. Trimming took 4 bases from V and 6 from J; bases not matched to a gene: 5. The CDR3 is CASSPRQGVDTQYF. The DNA of the CDR3 is TGCGCCAGCAGCCCCCGACAGGGGGTGGATACGCAGTATTTT.

In this sample, this clonotype turned up a few times. The chain links TRBV4-1 to TRBJ2-5; unclear D gene. The CDR3 totals 15 residues. Germline V CDR1 and CDR2: MGHRA, YSYEKL. The V end lost 0 bases, the J end lost 5 bases, and 13 bases lay between the germline ends. The CDR3 nucleotides are TGCGCCAGCAGCCAAGAAAGGCCTAGTGGCGAGACCCAGTACTTC. This gives the protein CASSQERPSGETQYF.

This clonotype was counted many times. V gene TRBV25-1 combines with J gene TRBJ2-5, with D possibly matching TRBD2 (6 bases). Trimming shortened V by 2 bases and J by 2 bases, and 18 bases separated the two germline ends. The CDR3 covers 17 residues. Germline-derived CDR1 and CDR2 are MGHDK and SYGVNS. CDR3 in amino acids: CASSEGRRRRNQETQYF. CDR3 bases: TGTGCCAGCAGTGAAGGGAGGCGGAGGAGGAATCAAGAGACCCAGTACTTC.

The chain couples TRBV5-1 to TRBJ1-1, with 7 bases aligning to TRBD1. V lost 4 bases, J lost 5 bases, and 11 bases stayed unmatched. The CDR3 totals 15 residues. Germline V gene sequence: CDR1 SGHRS, CDR2 YFSETQ. The CDR3 region has the DNA TGCGCCAGCAGCCCGTACCAGGGGGGGAGAACTGAAGCTTTCTTT. It encodes CASSPYQGGRTEAFF. Drawing the rest from reference TRBV5-1 and TRBJ1-1, the complete variable domain is KAGVTQTPRYLIKTRGQQVTLSCSPISGHRSVSWYQQTPGQGLQFLFEYFSETQRNKGNFPGRFSGRQFSNSRSEMNVSTLELGDSALYLCASSPYQGGRTEAFFGQGTRLTVV.

This clonotype has just a few counts. CDR3 amino acids: CASSQEWDQETQYF. CDR3 in DNA: TGTGCCAGCAGCCAAGAGTGGGACCAAGAGACCCAGTACTTC. V gene TRBV4-2 combines with J gene TRBJ2-5, with no clear D. Per germline, CDR1 LGHNA and CDR2 YNFKEQ. The V end was cut by 0 bases, the J end by 0 bases, with 5 bases between. The length of the CDR3 is 14 residues.

This rearrangement joins TRBV6-5 to TRBJ2-2; either TRBD1 or TRBD2 may fit D (5 bases each). The CDR3 has 16 amino acids. CDR1 MNHEY and CDR2 SVGAGI come from the germline V gene. The V and J ends lost 0 bases and 2 bases respectively, with 10 bases between them. The DNA for the CDR3 is TGTGCCAGCAGTTACTCTGGGACCTCCAACACCGGGGAGCTGTTTTTT. This sequence encodes CASSYSGTSNTGELFF.

This chain connects TRBV7-9 to TRBJ2-2; perhaps D is TRBD1 or TRBD2 (6 bases each). Germline values: CDR1 SEHNR, CDR2 FQNEAQ (reference sequence). CDR3 length: 19 residues. V was cut by 6 bases and J by 0 bases, with 23 bases left in between. CDR3 sequence (DNA): TGTGCCAGCAGACCAAAACAGGGAGGTCGGGTCTCGAACACCGGGGAGCTGTTTTTT. This gives the protein CASRPKQGGRVSNTGELFF.

This chain uses TRBV6-1 with TRBJ1-5; no clear D gene. Trimming removed 7 bases at V and 0 bases at J, with 10 bases between. The germline CDR1 and CDR2 sequences are MNHNS and SASEGT. There are 14 residues in the CDR3. The chain's CDR3 is CASTVGYSNQPQHF. The CDR3 DNA follows: TGTGCCAGCACTGTCGGATATAGCAATCAGCCCCAGCATTTT.

The rearrangement links TRBV4-2 to TRBJ2-3, with a tentative D call TRBD1 (6 bases). CDR1 is LGHNA and CDR2 is YNFKEQ in the germline V gene. V lost 0 bases to trimming and J lost 4 bases, with 14 bases between them. The CDR3 totals 16 residues. The CDR3 region has the DNA TGTGCCAGCAGCCAAGATGGAACAGGGACGGCAGATACGCAGTATTTT. It translates to CASSQDGTGTADTQYF.

This clonotype was seen a few times. The rearrangement links TRBV28 to TRBJ1-4; the match to TRBD1 covers 7 bases. The V gene's germline CDR1 is MDHEN and CDR2 SYDVKM. Losses at the gene ends were 3 bases for V and 1 base for J; bases not matched to a gene: 5. The CDR3 totals 16 residues. CDR3 in amino acids: CASSFTQGGTNEKLFF. Written as DNA, the CDR3 is TGTGCCAGCAGTTTTACTCAGGGGGGAACTAATGAAAAACTGTTTTTT.

With respect to this clonotype: This could be a read error, since a much larger clone is one nucleotide away. This chain uses TRBV7-2 with TRBJ2-1; 8 bases fit TRBD2. The J call may be faulty, since TRBJ2-7 better matches the DNA end. The CDR3 has 15 residues. Germline V CDR1 and CDR2: SGHTA, FQGNSA. The CDR3, as DNA: TGTGCCAGCAGCCTCGGGGGGGGCACCTACAATGAGCAGTACTTC. It yields the protein CASSLGGGTYNEQYF.

J is TRBJ2-5 and V is TRBV5-1; D is undetermined. The CDR3 totals 13 residues. V lost 4 bases to trimming and J lost 2 bases, with 9 bases between them. Germline V gene sequence: CDR1 SGHRS, CDR2 YFSETQ. The chain's CDR3 is CASSAKVQETQYF. The CDR3 coding sequence is TGCGCCAGCAGCGCTAAGGTTCAAGAGACCCAGTACTTC.